These 4 T cell receptor beta chains came from one sample sequenced in a study of T cells in Graves' hyperthyroidism and ophthalmopathy. There were TCR beta CDR3 regions amplified from RNA transcripts. A set of HTBI primers served as the primers for a first-round RT-PCR of the TCR CDR3. Using its own MiXCR run on the multiplex PCR reads, TCRdb lists one record per CDR3 protein. The sample lists around 250,000 distinct CDR3 sequences, about 14% seen once, with about 14% in the top ten. The sample consisted of blood. These receptor sequences come from a woman between 35 and 50 years old with Graves' hyperthyroidism that later progressed to Graves' ophthalmopathy.

This clonotype was counted a few times. The junction and the germline gene differ at one end; a read error may be behind it. The genes are TRBV2 and TRBJ1-5; D is perhaps TRBD1 (6 bases). This CDR3 region has 13 residues. Germline assignment: CDR1 SNHLY and CDR2 FYNNEI. CDR3 bases: TGTGCCAGCAGCGGACAGTTTAATCAGCCCCAGCGTTTT. Its protein is CASSGQFNQPQRF. The full variable domain, in which reference TRBV2 and TRBJ1-5 provide the parts outside the CDR3, is EPEVTQTPSHQVTQMGQEVILRCVPISNHLYFYWYRQILGQKVEFLVSFYNNEISEKSEIFDDQFSVERPDGSNFTLKIRSTKLEDSAMYFCASSGQFNQPQRFGDGTRLSIL.

This clonotype was recorded many times. The gene calls are TRBV15 and TRBJ2-5, with unresolved D. The CDR3 runs to 13 residues. Germline V gene data show CDR1 as LNHNV and CDR2 as YYDKDF (reference sequence). V lost 1 base, J lost 5 bases, and 8 bases lay in between. CDR3 loop: CATSRVYGETQYF. In nucleotides, the CDR3 is TGTGCCACCAGCAGAGTCTATGGGGAGACCCAGTACTTC.

This clonotype has a count of ten or more. This chain joins TRBV28 and TRBJ2-3; TRBD1 agrees at 10 bases. The CDR3 is 15 amino acids. Per the germline V gene, CDR1 is MDHEN and CDR2 is SYDVKM. Unmatched junction bases numbered 4, after V lost 3 bases and J lost 4 bases. The CDR3 reads CASSLRQGASDTQYF. The CDR3 nucleotides are TGTGCCAGCAGTTTGAGACAGGGGGCATCAGATACGCAGTATTTT.

This chain links TRBV5-6 with TRBJ2-7, with D perhaps matching TRBD1 or TRBD2 (5 bases each). The CDR3 sequence is 13 residues long. V lost 5 bases and J 6 bases, leaving 15 bases between the germline ends. Germline V gene sequence: CDR1 SGHDT, CDR2 YYEEEE. The CDR3 spells CASSSGRRIEQYF. DNA of the CDR3: TGTGCCAGCAGTTCGGGACGCCGGATCGAGCAGTACTTC.